The 2 T cell receptor beta chains given below trace back to one sample, sequenced in a study of cytomegalovirus exposure and HLA in healthy donors. Vbeta (60) and Jbeta (13) primers were used in the PCR. TCRdb keeps only in-frame clones here, not all; method: immunoSEQ multiplex PCR. The sample has roughly 190,000 clones; roughly 80% are singletons. The sample comprised PBMCs. Receptors originate from a woman under 30 in good health and CMV-seronegative.

V usage is TRBV5-4 and J usage is TRBJ2-3; 9 positions match TRBD2. The ends lost 4 bases at V and 4 bases at J; junction bases unmatched: 13. This CDR3 has 17 amino acids. Germline lookup yields CDR1 SGHNT and CDR2 YYREEE (reference sequence). CDR3 nucleotide sequence: TGTGCCAGCAGCCCCGCAAGAGGGCGGGAGGGCGCAGATACGCAGTATTTT. Translation: CASSPARGREGADTQYF.

The J gene is TRBJ2-1, the V gene TRBV11-2, with TRBD2 identical over 9 bases. Germline V lookup: CDR1 SGHAT, CDR2 FQNNGV. This CDR3 contains 14 residues. Trimming took 6 bases from V and 7 from J; bases not matched to a gene: 7. The CDR3 DNA reads TGTGCCAGCAGGACGTTAGCGGGAGAGAATGAGCAGTTCTTC. This translates into CASRTLAGENEQFF.